This T cell receptor beta chain was retrieved from a study of cytomegalovirus exposure and HLA in healthy donors. Study background: An analysis done earlier identified some 120 million unique TCR beta sequences from about 179 million T cells. Study-level results: Presence/absence analyses took donor sequencing depth as roughly uniform. An analysis that was carried out later associated 16,951 TCR beta sequences with HLA alleles at 0.05 false discovery rate.

As regards this clone: Its cognate antigen is unknown.

Vbeta (60) and Jbeta (13) primers were used in the PCR. Produced via immunoSEQ multiplex PCR; TCRdb's table is partial and in-frame only. This sample has 100,000 to 150,000 clones, with around two thirds found just once. The specimen was PBMCs. This clonotype was sampled from a woman aged 40 to 49 in good health and CMV-seronegative.

For the CDR3, the DNA is TGTGCCAGCAGCTTGGGCAGCAAAACAGATACGCAGTATTTT. This codes for CASSLGSKTDTQYF. The chain links TRBV11-3 to TRBJ2-3; D ambiguous. The CDR3 spans 14 residues. The germline V gene has CDR1 SGHNT and CDR2 YENEEA. The V gene lost 3 bases and the J gene lost 3 bases, with 10 bases spanning the gap.